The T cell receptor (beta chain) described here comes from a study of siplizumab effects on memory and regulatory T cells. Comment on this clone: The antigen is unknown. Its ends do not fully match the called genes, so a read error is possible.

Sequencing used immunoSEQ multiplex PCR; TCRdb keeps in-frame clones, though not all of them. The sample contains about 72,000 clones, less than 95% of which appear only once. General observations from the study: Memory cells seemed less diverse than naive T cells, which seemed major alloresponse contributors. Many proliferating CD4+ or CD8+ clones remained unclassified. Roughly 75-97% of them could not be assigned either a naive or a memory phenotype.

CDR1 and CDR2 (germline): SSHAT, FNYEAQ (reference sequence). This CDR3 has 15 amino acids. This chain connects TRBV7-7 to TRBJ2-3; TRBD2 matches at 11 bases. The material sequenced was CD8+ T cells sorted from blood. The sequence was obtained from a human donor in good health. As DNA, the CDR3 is TGTGCTAGCAGCCCGGGACTAGCGGTCCCAGATACGCAGTATTTT. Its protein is CASSPGLAVPDTQYF. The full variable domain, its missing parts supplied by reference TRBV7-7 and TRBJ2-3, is GAGVSQSPRYKVTKRGQDVTLRCDPISSHATLYWYQQALGQGPEFLTYFNYEAQPDKSGLPSDRFSAERPEGSISTLTIQRTEQRDSAMYRCASSPGLAVPDTQYFGPGTRLTVL.